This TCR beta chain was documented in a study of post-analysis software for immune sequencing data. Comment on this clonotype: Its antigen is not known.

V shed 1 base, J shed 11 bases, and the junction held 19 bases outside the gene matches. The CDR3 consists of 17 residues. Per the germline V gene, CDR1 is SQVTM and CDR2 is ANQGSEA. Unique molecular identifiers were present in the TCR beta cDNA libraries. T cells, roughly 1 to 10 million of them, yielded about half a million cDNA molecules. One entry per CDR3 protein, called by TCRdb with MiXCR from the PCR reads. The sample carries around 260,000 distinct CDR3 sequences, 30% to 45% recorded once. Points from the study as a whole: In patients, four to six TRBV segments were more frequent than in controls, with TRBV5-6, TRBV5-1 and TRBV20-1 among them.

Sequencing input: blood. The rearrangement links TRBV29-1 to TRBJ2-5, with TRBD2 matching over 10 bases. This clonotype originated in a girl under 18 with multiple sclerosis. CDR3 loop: CSVEGGSRAGGRNEQYF. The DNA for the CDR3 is TGCAGCGTTGAAGGGGGGAGTAGAGCGGGAGGGCGCAATGAGCAGTACTTC.